The clone carrying this T cell receptor (beta chain) was recorded many times. V lost 1 base to trimming and J lost 1 base; unmatched junction nucleotides: 0. Per the germline V gene, CDR1 is LGHDT and CDR2 is YNNKEL (reference sequence). This CDR3 contains 15 residues. The data originate from a study of T cells in Graves' hyperthyroidism and ophthalmopathy. Authors of the study amplified TCR beta CDR3 regions from RNA transcripts. TCR CDR3 regions were first amplified by RT-PCR with HTBI primers. TCRdb reprocessed the multiplex PCR reads with MiXCR, giving one entry per CDR3 protein. The sample lists fewer than 350,000 distinct CDR3 sequences; about 19% were seen once.

The chain combines TRBV3-1 with TRBJ2-5, with 10 bases that match TRBD2. The sequence came from a man over 45 with Graves' ophthalmopathy. Sample: blood. CDR3 sequence (DNA): TGTGCCAGCAGCCAAGGGACTAGCGGCCAAGAGACCCAGTACTTC. Amino acid sequence: CASSQGTSGQETQYF.